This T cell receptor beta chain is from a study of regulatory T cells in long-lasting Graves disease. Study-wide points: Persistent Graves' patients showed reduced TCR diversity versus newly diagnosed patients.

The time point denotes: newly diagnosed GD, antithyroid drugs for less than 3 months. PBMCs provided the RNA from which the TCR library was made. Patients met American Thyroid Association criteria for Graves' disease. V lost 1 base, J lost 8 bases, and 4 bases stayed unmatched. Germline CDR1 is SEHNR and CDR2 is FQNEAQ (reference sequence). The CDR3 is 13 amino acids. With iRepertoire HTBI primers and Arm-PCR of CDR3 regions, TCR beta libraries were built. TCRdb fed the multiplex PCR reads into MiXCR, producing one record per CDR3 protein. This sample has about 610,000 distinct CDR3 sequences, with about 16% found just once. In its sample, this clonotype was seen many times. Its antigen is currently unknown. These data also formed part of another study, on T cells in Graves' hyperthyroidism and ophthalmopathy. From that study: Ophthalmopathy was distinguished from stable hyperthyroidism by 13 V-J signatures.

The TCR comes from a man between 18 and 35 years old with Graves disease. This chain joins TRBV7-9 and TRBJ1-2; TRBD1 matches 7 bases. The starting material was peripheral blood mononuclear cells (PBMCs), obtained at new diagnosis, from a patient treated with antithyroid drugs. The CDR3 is CASSLVSGGGYTF. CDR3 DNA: TGTGCCAGCAGCTTAGTTTCAGGGGGAGGCTACACCTTC. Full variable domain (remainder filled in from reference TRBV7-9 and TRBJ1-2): DTGVSQNPRHKITKRGQNVTFRCDPISEHNRLYWYRQTLGQGPEFLTYFQNEAQLEKSRLLSDRFSAERPKGSFSTLEIQRTEQGDSAMYLCASSLVSGGGYTFGSGTRLTVV.